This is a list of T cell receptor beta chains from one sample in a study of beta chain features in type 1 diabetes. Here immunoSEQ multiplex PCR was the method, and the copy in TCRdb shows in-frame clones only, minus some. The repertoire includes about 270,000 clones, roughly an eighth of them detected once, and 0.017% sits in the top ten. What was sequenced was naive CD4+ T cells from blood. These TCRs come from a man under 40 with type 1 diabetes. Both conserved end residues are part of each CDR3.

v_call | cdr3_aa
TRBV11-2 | CASSLSPRVGTDTQYF
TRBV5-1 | CASRRPGVEKLFF
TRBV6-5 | CASSYSILSGYEQYF
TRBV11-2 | CASSFGSGQSNEKLFF
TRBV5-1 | CASSLFSGSDETQYF
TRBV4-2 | CASSQDPPGSAEYSYEQYF
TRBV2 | CASSGLAGGNEQFF
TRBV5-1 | CASSLGAGGETQYF
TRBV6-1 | CASRLRVAGNTEAFF
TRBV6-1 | CASSGQGFGGEQFF
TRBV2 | CASRGQSYGYTF
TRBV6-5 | CASRPTGDRDYEQYF
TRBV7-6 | CASSPLPDNAYEQYF
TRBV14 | CASSQVFDNEQFF
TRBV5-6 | CASSRGLNTGELFF
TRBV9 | CASSPQSDGSTGELFF
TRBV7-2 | CASSVTPGEVTEAFF
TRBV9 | CASSLTSGSTDTQYF
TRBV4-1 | CASSGGTPNRFHRHGYTF
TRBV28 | CASSGRETYEQYF
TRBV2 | CASSEALGGSEQYF
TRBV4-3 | CASSQESIAGVTEQYF
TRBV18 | CASSPGQGSSGANVLTF
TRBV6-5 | CASSYGGGSYGYTF
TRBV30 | CAWSLTGTTEAFF
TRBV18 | CASSRQGGNTEAFF
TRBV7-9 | CASRPGGNYGYTF
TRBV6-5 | CASRSPGDTQYF
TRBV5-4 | CASSLRDNSYNEQFF
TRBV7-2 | CASRLPGLAGYEQYF
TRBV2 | CASRDRGNTEAFF
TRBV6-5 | CASSPLAGSYNEQFF
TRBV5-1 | CASSFGGASEKLFF
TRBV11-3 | CASSQGLAGVSEQFF
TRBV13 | CASSLAQGGRSDTQYF
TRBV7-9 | CASSQTSAQETQYF